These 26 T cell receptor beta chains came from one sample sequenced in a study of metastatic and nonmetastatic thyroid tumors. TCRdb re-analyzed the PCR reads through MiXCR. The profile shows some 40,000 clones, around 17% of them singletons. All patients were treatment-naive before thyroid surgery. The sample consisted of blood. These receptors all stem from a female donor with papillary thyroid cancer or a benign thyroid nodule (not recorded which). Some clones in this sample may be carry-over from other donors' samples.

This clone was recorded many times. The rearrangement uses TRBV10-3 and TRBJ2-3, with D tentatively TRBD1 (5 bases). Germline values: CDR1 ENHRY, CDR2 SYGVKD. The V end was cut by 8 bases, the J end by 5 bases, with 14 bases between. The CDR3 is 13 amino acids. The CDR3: CAIGQQSGDTQYF. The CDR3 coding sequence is TGTGCCATCGGACAACAGAGTGGAGATACGCAGTATTTT.

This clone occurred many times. CDR3 nucleotides: TGTGCCAGCAGTCCCCTGGGTTCGAAGGGAAGTCGCTACGAGCAGTACTTC. It specifies CASSPLGSKGSRYEQYF. The chain has TRBV12-3 or TRBV12-4 and TRBJ2-7; D ambiguous. This CDR3 has 17 residues. The germline V and J ends were trimmed by 5 bases and 3 bases, with 23 bases remaining between them.

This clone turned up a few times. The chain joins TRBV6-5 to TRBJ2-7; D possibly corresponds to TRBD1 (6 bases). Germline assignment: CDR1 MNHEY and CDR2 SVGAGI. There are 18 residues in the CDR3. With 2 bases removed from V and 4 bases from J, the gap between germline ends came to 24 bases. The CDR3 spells CASSYLAGAARLAYEQYF. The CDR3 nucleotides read TGTGCCAGCAGTTACCTAGCAGGGGCCGCAAGGTTAGCGTACGAGCAGTACTTC.

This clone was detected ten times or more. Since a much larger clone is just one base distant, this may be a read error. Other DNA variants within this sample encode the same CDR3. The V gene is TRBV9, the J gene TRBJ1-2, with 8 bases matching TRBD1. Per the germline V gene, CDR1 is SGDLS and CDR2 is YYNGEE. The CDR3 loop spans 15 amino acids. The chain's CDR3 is CASSVAVGQAPRYTF. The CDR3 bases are TGCGCCAGCAGCGTAGCTGTGGGACAGGCCCCTCGCTACACCTTC.

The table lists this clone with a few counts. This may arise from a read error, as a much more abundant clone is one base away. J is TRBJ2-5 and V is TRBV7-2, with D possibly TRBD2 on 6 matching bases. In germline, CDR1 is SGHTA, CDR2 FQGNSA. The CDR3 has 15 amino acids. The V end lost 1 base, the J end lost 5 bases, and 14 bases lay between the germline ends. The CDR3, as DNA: TGTGCCAGCAGCTTAGGGGGGGTCCCCGGGGAGACCCAGTACTTC. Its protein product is CASSLGGVPGETQYF.

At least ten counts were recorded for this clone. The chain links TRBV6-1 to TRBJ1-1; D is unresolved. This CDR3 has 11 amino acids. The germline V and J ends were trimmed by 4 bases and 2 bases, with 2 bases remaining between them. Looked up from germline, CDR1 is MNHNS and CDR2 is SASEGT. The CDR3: CASSGNTEAFF. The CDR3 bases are TGTGCCAGCAGTGGAAACACTGAAGCTTTCTTT.

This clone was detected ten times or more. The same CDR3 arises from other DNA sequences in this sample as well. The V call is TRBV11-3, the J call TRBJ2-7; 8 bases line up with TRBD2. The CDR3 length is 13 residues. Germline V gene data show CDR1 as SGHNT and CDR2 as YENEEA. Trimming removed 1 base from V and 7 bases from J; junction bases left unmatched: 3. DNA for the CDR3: TGTGCCAGCAGCTTAGTCCGGGGGGGGGAGCAGTACTTC. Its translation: CASSLVRGGEQYF.

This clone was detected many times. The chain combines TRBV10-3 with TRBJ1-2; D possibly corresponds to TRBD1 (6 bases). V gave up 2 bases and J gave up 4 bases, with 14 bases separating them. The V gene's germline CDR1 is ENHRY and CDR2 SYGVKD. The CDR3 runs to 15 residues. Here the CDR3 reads CAISEQGRGPYGYTF. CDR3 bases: TGTGCCATCAGTGAGCAGGGGAGAGGGCCCTATGGCTACACCTTC.

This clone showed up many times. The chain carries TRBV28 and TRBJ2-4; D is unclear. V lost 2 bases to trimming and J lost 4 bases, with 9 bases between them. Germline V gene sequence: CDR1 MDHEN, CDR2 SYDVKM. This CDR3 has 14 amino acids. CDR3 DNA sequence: TGTGCCAGCAGTTTAGGCGACATGAAAAACATTCAGTACTTC. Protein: CASSLGDMKNIQYF.

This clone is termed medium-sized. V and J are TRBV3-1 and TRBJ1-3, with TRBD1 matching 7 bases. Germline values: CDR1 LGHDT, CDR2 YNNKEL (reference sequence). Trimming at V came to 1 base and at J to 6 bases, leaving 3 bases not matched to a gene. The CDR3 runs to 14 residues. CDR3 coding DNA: TGTGCCAGCAGCCAAGTAGGGGGCGAAAACACCATATATTTT. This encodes CASSQVGGENTIYF.

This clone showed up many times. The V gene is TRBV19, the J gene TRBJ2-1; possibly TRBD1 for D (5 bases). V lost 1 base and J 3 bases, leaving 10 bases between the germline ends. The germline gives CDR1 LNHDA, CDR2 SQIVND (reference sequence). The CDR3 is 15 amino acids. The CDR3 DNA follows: TGTGCCAGTAGTATAGGACAGTCACACTACAATGAGCAGTTCTTC. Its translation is CASSIGQSHYNEQFF.

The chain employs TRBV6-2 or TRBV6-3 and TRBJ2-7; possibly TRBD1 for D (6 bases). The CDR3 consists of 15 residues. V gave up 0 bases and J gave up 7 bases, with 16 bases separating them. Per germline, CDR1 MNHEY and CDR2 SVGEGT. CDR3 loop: CASSYSRGQRREQYF. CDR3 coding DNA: TGTGCCAGCAGTTACTCGCGAGGACAGAGGCGGGAGCAGTACTTC.

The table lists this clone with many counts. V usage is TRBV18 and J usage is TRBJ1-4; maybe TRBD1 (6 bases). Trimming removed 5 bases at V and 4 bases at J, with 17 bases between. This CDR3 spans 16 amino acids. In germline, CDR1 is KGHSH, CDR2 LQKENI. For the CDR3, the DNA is TGTGCCAGCTCATCTAACAGGGCAGGGGTTAATGAAAAACTGTTTTTT. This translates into CASSSNRAGVNEKLFF.

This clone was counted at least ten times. The CDR3 loop is CASSQDGGGETQYF. The CDR3 bases are TGTGCCAGCAGCCAAGATGGGGGAGGAGAGACCCAGTACTTC. This chain connects TRBV4-2 to TRBJ2-5; perhaps TRBD2 as D (6 bases). The CDR3 is 14 residues long. CDR1 LGHNA and CDR2 YNFKEQ come from the germline V gene. V was shortened by 0 bases and J by 4 bases, with 9 bases between the two germline ends.

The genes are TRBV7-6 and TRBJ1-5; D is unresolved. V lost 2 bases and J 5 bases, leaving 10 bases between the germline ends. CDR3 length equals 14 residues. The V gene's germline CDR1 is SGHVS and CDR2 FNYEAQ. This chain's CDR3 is CASSLHGCDQPQHF. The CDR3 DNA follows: TGTGCCAGCAGCTTACATGGTTGTGATCAGCCCCAGCATTTT.

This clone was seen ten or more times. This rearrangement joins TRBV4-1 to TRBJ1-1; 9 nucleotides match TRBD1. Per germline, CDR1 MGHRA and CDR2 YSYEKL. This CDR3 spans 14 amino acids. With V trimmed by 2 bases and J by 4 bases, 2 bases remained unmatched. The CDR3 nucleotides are TGCGCCAGCAGCCAAACAGGGGGCTTCACTGAAGCTTTCTTT. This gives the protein CASSQTGGFTEAFF.

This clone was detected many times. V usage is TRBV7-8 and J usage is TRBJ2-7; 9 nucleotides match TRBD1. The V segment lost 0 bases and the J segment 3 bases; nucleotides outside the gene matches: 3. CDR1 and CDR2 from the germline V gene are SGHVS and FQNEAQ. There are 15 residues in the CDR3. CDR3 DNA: TGTGCCAGCAGCTTAGCACAGGGGGCTGTCTACGAGCAGTACTTC. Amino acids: CASSLAQGAVYEQYF.

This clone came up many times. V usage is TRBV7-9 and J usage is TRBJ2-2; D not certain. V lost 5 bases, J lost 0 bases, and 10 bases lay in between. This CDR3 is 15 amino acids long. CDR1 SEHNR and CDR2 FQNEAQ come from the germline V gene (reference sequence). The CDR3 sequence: CASSPPSANTGELFF. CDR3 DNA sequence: TGTGCCAGCAGCCCCCCGAGCGCGAACACCGGGGAGCTGTTTTTT. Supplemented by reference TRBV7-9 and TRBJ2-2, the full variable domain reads DTGVSQNPRHKITKRGQNVTFRCDPISEHNRLYWYRQTLGQGPEFLTYFQNEAQLEKSRLLSDRFSAERPKGSFSTLEIQRTEQGDSAMYLCASSPPSANTGELFFGEGSRLTVL.

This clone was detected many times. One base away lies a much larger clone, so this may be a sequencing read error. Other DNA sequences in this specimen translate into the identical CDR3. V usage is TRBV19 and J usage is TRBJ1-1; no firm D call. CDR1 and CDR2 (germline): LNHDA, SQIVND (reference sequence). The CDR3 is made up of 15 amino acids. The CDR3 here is CASSIASGLKTEAFF. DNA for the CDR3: TGTGCCAGCAGTATAGCCTCGGGCCTTAAGACTGAAGCTTTCTTT.

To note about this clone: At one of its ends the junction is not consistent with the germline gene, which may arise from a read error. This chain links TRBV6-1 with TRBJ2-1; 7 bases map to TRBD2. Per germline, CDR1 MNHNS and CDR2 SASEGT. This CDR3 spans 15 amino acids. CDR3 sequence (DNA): TGTGCCAGCAGCCCAGCGGGATGGCCCTACAATGAGCAGCTCTTC. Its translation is CASSPAGWPYNEQLF.

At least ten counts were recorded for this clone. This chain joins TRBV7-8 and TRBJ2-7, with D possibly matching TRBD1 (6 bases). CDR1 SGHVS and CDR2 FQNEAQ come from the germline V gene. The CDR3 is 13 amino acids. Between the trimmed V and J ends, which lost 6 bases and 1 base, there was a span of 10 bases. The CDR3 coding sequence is TGTGCCAGCAGTCCAGGACAGTCCTACGAGCAGTACTTC. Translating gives CASSPGQSYEQYF. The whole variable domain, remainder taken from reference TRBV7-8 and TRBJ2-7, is GAGVSQSPRYKVAKRGQDVALRCDPISGHVSLFWYQQALGQGPEFLTYFQNEAQLDKSGLPSDRFFAERPEGSVSTLKIQRTQQEDSAVYLCASSPGQSYEQYFGPGTRLTVT.

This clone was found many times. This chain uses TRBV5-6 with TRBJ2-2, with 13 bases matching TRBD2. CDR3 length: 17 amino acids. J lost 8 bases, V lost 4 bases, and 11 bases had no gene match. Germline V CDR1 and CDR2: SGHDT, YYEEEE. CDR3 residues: CASSRSRGLAGFGELFF. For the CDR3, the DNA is TGTGCCAGCAGCCGATCCAGGGGACTAGCGGGGTTTGGGGAGCTGTTTTTT.

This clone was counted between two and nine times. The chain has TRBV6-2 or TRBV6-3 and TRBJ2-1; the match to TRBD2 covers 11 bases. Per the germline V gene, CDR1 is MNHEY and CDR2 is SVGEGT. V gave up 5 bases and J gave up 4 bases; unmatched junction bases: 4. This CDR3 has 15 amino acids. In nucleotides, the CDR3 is TGTGCCAGCAGTGTGACTAGCGGGGCGTACAATGAGCAGTTCTTC. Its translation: CASSVTSGAYNEQFF.

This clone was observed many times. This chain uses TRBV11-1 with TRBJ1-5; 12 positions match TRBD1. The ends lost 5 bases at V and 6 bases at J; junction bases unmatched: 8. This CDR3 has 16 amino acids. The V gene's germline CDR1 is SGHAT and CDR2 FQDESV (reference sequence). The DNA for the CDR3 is TGTGCCAGCAGCACCGTGGGGACAGGGGGCTCTCAGCCCCAGCATTTT. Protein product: CASSTVGTGGSQPQHF.

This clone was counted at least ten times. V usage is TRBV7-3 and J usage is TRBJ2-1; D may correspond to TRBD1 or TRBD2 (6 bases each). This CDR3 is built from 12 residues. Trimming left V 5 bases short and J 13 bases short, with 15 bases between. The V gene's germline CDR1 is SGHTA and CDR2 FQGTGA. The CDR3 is CASSPSGAPQFF. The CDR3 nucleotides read TGTGCCAGCAGCCCGTCGGGGGCACCACAGTTCTTC.

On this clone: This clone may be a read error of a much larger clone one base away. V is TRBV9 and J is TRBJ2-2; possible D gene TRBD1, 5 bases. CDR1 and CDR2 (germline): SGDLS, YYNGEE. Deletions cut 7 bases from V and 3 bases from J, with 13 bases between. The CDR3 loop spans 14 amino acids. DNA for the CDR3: TGTGCCAGCCACTCAGGGTACCACACCGGGGAGCTGTTTTTT. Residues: CASHSGYHTGELFF.